This record covers a single TCR beta chain. It has no known antigen specificity. No much larger clonotype is one base removed from it; base qualities were not supplied. This specimen comes from a study of PD-1 blockade in classical Hodgkin lymphoma (dated by TCRdb to 2020 to 2022). Some background on the complete study: Nivolumab dosing was 3 mg/kg intravenously every 2 weeks, continuing until either disease progression or unacceptable toxicity. To define a peripheral blood immune signature of response to PD-1 blockade in classical Hodgkin lymphoma, the study combined TCR beta sequencing with CyTOF. Broad study findings and their caveats: Lower diversity was observed in patients in whom nivolumab was started less than 1 year after ASCT, and these patients were excluded from later analyses so that confounding by immune reconstitution would be avoided. The study was limited to a single clinical trial cohort, and causes of repertoire differences, possibly disease activity or prior therapy, remained undefined. By C4D1, a significant rise was seen in CD4+ TCR diversity but not in CD8+ TCR diversity (p=0.0027 vs p=0.16), and the rise was most apparent among complete responders (p=0.02). Baseline TCR diversity was reported as lower in newly diagnosed patients than in healthy donors, and lower still in relapsed/refractory patients. Baseline diversity similar to that of newly diagnosed patients was observed in trial patients achieving complete response, whereas significantly lower diversity was observed in partial responders and progressors.

The time point label for this specimen denotes: cycle 1 day 1 (C1D1), immediately before nivolumab initiation. Relapse after autologous stem cell transplantation had occurred in all trial patients, and cohorts A, B and C were distinguished by prior brentuximab vedotin exposure. The trial cohort included 50 to 70 patients with relapsed/refractory classical Hodgkin lymphoma, and each patient had a best overall response of complete response, partial response or progressive disease. In the multi-cohort phase II CheckMate 205 trial, trial patients received single-agent nivolumab. Best overall response was determined by an independent review committee according to the 2007 International Working Group response criteria. Trial PBMCs were collected immediately before nivolumab initiation (C1D1) and during therapy at cycle 2 day 1 and cycle 4 day 1. Peripheral blood was collected in 8 mL Vacutainer Cell Preparation Tubes, from which PBMCs were isolated by centrifugation and then cryopreserved.

Genomic DNA was isolated using the Qiagen DNeasy kit from unsorted PBMCs as well as from negatively selected CD4+ and CD8+ fractions. TCR beta CDR3 regions were subjected to amplification by immunoSEQ multiplex PCR with primers that anneal to V and J segments. A synthetic immune receptor repertoire was used to minimize amplification bias, and remaining bias was computationally removed after sequencing. The source study handled its data this way. Custom Python scripts were used to quantify repertoire diversity as the Shannon entropy index. The unsorted, CD4+ and CD8+ repertoires were each analyzed separately, with the exception of combined analyses, where CD4+ and CD8+ sequences were merged in silico. Clonal expansion was defined as a frequency increase of at least 2-fold after treatment compared with C1D1, and clones undetected at baseline were assigned a pseudocount of 0.5. Singleton clones were defined as clones with 0 or 1 copy at C1D1, and non-singleton clones were defined as clones with 2 or more copies. Clones expanded in unsorted samples were assigned a CD4+, CD8+ or unknown annotation through matching of protein sequences in sorted samples from the same patient. Wilcoxon tests on paired samples were used to test changes in diversity from C1D1 to C4D1. Drawn from immuneACCESS, this table holds only the in-frame rearrangements with V and J called that TCRdb kept. Clones are partly lost; checked studies trace under half to an unresolved V gene and leave the rest unexplained. The V and J calls and clone size come from that table; D and trimming were worked out from the DNA. Present in this sample are roughly 19,000 clones, 80% to 85% of which were seen just once. The ten largest clonotypes hold 24% of the sample.

The CDR3 covers 17 residues, taking in both the cysteine and the phenylalanine. Solely the CDR3 DNA is kept, with 51 bases framed from the first base. CDR1 and CDR2 were assigned from the germline V gene (reference sequence) as LNHDA and SQIVND. Unmatched junction bases come to 12, with V trimmed by 3 bases and J by 6 bases. This receptor chain uses TRBV19 and TRBJ2-7; 12 bases in the junction line up with TRBD2. This sample comprised peripheral blood mononuclear cells (PBMCs), obtained at baseline. This receptor was identified in a human donor with classical Hodgkin lymphoma. The sequenced DNA: TGTGCCAGTAGTATCCTCGCTCCTAGCGGGGGGGCCCGCGAGCAGTACTTC. It translates to CASSILAPSGGAREQYF.